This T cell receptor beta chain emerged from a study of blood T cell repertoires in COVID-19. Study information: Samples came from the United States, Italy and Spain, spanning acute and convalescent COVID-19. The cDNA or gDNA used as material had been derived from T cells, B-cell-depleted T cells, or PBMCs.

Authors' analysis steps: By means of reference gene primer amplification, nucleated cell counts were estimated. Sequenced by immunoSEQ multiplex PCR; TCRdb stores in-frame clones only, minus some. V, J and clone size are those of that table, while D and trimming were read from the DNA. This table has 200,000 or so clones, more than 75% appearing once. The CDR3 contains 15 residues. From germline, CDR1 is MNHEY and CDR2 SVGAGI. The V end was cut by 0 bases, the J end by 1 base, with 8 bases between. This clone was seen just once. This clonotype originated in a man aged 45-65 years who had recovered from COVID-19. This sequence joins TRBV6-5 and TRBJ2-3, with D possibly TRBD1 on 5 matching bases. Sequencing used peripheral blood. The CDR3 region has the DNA TGTGCCAGCAGTTACTCGGGCAGGGGCACAGATACGCAGTATTTT. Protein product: CASSYSGRGTDTQYF.